The present entry profiles one T cell receptor beta chain with its context. The antigen remains undetermined. Thyroid ultrasound, orbital computed tomography, TRAb, serum thyroxine and clinical symptoms formed the basis of diagnosis. This entry is derived from a study of Graves' ophthalmopathy and Graves' hyperthyroidism. Whole-study context: Absence of ophthalmopathy within 18 months of follow-up defined stable hyperthyroidism.

Researchers took RNA transcripts and amplified TCR beta CDR3 regions from them. RT-PCR was first run with HTBI primers, then multiplex PCR in a second round. TCRdb re-called the multiplex PCR reads with MiXCR, one entry per CDR3 protein. This table holds around 590,000 distinct CDR3 sequences, just under 40% found once. Study-level results: Sensitivity reached more than 70% and specificity under 85% when the model predicted ophthalmopathy progression.

There are 13 residues in the CDR3. Germline V gene data show CDR1 as SQVTM and CDR2 as ANQGSEA. V gave up 8 bases and J gave up 5 bases, with 18 bases separating them. This TCR derives from an adult man with Graves' hyperthyroidism. The sequenced material came from peripheral blood or thyroid tissue (not recorded which). This rearrangement joins TRBV29-1 to TRBJ1-1, with unresolved D. Here the CDR3 reads CSRESGIMTEAFF. As DNA, the CDR3 is TGCAGCAGGGAGTCCGGGATTATGACTGAAGCTTTCTTT. The complete variable domain, with remaining parts taken from reference TRBV29-1 and TRBJ1-1, reads SAVISQKPSRDICQRGTSLTIQCQVDSQVTMMFWYRQQPGQSLTLIATANQGSEATYESGFVIDKFPISRPNLTFSTLTVSNMSPEDSSIYLCSRESGIMTEAFFGQGTRLTVV.